The 24 T cell receptor beta chains listed next were all sequenced from one sample in a study of blood T cell repertoires in COVID-19. Here immunoSEQ multiplex PCR was the method, and the copy in TCRdb shows in-frame clones only, minus some. The sample yields roughly 260,000 clones, 75% to 85% seen once. The sample consisted of peripheral blood. These receptors came from a woman in her seventies with acute or convalescent COVID-19.

The chain links TRBV19 to TRBJ1-2, with D possibly matching TRBD1 (6 bases). The V and J ends lost 4 bases and 1 base respectively, with 7 bases between them. The CDR3 has 13 amino acids. Germline loops: CDR1 LNHDA, CDR2 SQIVND (reference sequence). In nucleotides, the CDR3 is TGTGCCAGTAGTACCAGGGGTAACTATGGCTACACCTTC. This sequence encodes CASSTRGNYGYTF.

The V call is TRBV6-2 or TRBV6-3, the J call TRBJ2-7; 7 nucleotides match TRBD1. The junction had 4 bases not matched to a gene; V was cut back by 5 bases and J by 0 bases. CDR1 and CDR2 (germline): MNHEY, SVGEGT. The CDR3 loop spans 14 amino acids. This chain's CDR3 is CASSLAGGSYEQYF. As DNA, the CDR3 is TGTGCCAGCAGTCTGGCAGGGGGCTCCTACGAGCAGTACTTC.

The V call is TRBV9, the J call TRBJ2-7, with 7 bases lining up with TRBD1. The germline CDR1 and CDR2 sequences are SGDLS and YYNGEE. CDR3 size: 12 residues. V trimming: 3 bases; J trimming: 3 bases; junction bases outside the gene matches: 0. CDR3 DNA: TGTGCCAGCAGCGGGACAGGCTACGAGCAGTACTTC. It yields the protein CASSGTGYEQYF.

The chain combines TRBV24-1 with TRBJ2-1; tentatively, D is TRBD1 (6 bases). The CDR3 spans 15 residues. Trimming shortened V by 7 bases and J by 7 bases, and 19 bases separated the two germline ends. Germline CDR1 and CDR2: KGHDR and SFDVKD. In nucleotides, the CDR3 is TGTGCCACCAGCGTCCGGGACACAGTGCGGAATGAGCAGTTCTTC. Its translation: CATSVRDTVRNEQFF.

V gene TRBV6-2 or TRBV6-3 combines with J gene TRBJ1-5; TRBD1 aligns across 8 bases. From germline, CDR1 is MNHEY and CDR2 SVGEGT. V gave up 2 bases and J gave up 7 bases; unmatched junction bases: 10. This CDR3 comprises 16 residues. The chain's CDR3 is CASSYGSGQGGQPQHF. The CDR3 coding sequence is TGTGCCAGCAGTTACGGATCCGGACAGGGCGGACAGCCCCAGCATTTT.

This rearrangement joins TRBV11-2 to TRBJ2-7, with a weak D call TRBD1 (5 bases). The ends were cut back, 3 bases at V and 4 bases at J, with 10 bases in the middle. The germline V gene has CDR1 SGHAT and CDR2 FQNNGV. The CDR3 has 13 amino acids. The CDR3 nucleotides are TGTGCCAGCAGCTTTCTTAGGGGATACGAGCAGTACTTC. This encodes CASSFLRGYEQYF.

The V call is TRBV10-3, the J call TRBJ1-2; D uncertain. Trimming pared 2 bases from V and 8 bases from J, leaving 18 bases between. Looked up from germline, CDR1 is ENHRY and CDR2 is SYGVKD. The CDR3 consists of 15 residues. The CDR3 nucleotides are TGTGCCATCAGTGAGCTAAATCGGTCCGGAGGGGGCTACACCTTC. Translation: CAISELNRSGGGYTF.

J is TRBJ1-2 and V is TRBV10-2, with D maybe TRBD1 (6 bases). CDR1 and CDR2 (germline): WSHSY, SAAADI. The CDR3 is 16 amino acids. Trimming left V 3 bases short and J 4 bases short, with 18 bases between. CDR3 coding DNA: TGCGCCAGCAGTGAACCAATCAGGGGATGGTTCTATGGCTACACCTTC. Its protein is CASSEPIRGWFYGYTF.

This clone was observed once. This sequence joins TRBV10-1 and TRBJ2-7; 8 bases align to TRBD2. J was trimmed by 0 bases and V by 7 bases; bases with no gene match: 5. Germline V gene lookup returns CDR1 WNHNN and CDR2 SYGVQD (reference sequence). This CDR3 has 14 residues. CDR3 loop: CASNLRGASYEQYF. CDR3 in DNA: TGCGCCAGCAACCTGCGGGGGGCCTCCTACGAGCAGTACTTC.

This chain connects TRBV9 to TRBJ1-5; D not certain. The CDR3 has 15 amino acids. Trimming pared 7 bases from V and 0 bases from J, leaving 14 bases between. CDR1 and CDR2 (germline): SGDLS, YYNGEE. The DNA of the CDR3 is TGTGCCAGCGGTCAGACTGGTTTTAGCAATCAGCCCCAGCATTTT. This gives the protein CASGQTGFSNQPQHF.

The J gene is TRBJ1-1, the V gene TRBV5-1; D possibly corresponds to TRBD1 (5 bases). V shed 4 bases and J shed 7 bases, with 14 bases lying between them. Germline loops: CDR1 SGHRS, CDR2 YFSETQ. The CDR3 sequence is 13 residues long. This CDR3 is CASSPDSNYEAFF. The CDR3 DNA is TGCGCCAGCAGCCCAGACAGTAACTATGAAGCTTTCTTT.

This chain links TRBV19 with TRBJ1-6; 7 positions agree with TRBD1. V was clipped by 0 bases and J by 4 bases; unmatched bases: 6. This CDR3 contains 17 residues. Germline V gene lookup returns CDR1 LNHDA and CDR2 SQIVND (reference sequence). This CDR3 reads CASSIEPAGGYNSPLHF. Written as DNA, the CDR3 is TGTGCCAGTAGTATAGAGCCCGCAGGGGGATATAATTCACCCCTCCACTTT.

The CDR3 DNA sequence: TGTGCCAGCAGCCCCGCTTCGTGGAGCGGGGATATACAGTTCTTC. Translated, it gives CASSPASWSGDIQFF. The chain couples TRBV7-9 to TRBJ2-1; 7 nucleotides line up with TRBD2. This CDR3 is 15 amino acids long. V was pared by 5 bases and J by 13 bases, with 17 bases of the junction left unmatched. Germline V gene lookup returns CDR1 SEHNR and CDR2 FQNEAQ (reference sequence).

The chain employs TRBV6-1 and TRBJ2-7, with D perhaps TRBD1 (5 bases). This CDR3 is 15 amino acids long. V gave up 3 bases and J gave up 2 bases, with 14 bases separating them. From germline, CDR1 is MNHNS and CDR2 SASEGT. This chain's CDR3 is CASSDTRTWAYEQYF. DNA for the CDR3: TGTGCCAGCAGTGATACCAGGACATGGGCCTACGAGCAGTACTTC.

The V gene is TRBV23-1, the J gene TRBJ2-7, with 8 bases fitting TRBD1. TRBV23-1 is known as an ORF, though its function is uncertain. The trim removed 3 bases at V and 4 bases at J, leaving 8 bases unmatched. This CDR3 spans 15 amino acids. CDR3 sequence: CASSHDPGQAYEQYF. DNA of the CDR3: TGCGCCAGCAGTCACGATCCGGGACAGGCATACGAGCAGTACTTC.

The genes are TRBV5-4 and TRBJ2-1; weak D call: TRBD2 (5 bases). The V and J ends lost 3 bases and 4 bases respectively, with 14 bases between them. The germline CDR1 and CDR2 sequences are SGHNT and YYREEE (reference sequence). The CDR3 is 15 residues long. CDR3 residues: CASSSPGGRYNEQFF. CDR3 nucleotide sequence: TGTGCCAGCAGCTCCCCCGGAGGACGGTACAATGAGCAGTTCTTC.

V usage is TRBV7-9 and J usage is TRBJ1-4; possibly TRBD1 for D (5 bases). CDR3 length equals 16 residues. The V end was cut by 2 bases, the J end by 2 bases, with 12 bases between. The germline CDR1 and CDR2 sequences are SEHNR and FQNEAQ (reference sequence). Written as DNA, the CDR3 is TGTGCCAGCAGCTTATGGGGGGAAGGCACTAATGAAAAACTGTTTTTT. Its translation is CASSLWGEGTNEKLFF.

Comment on this clone: This sample also contains other DNA sequences that code for the same CDR3. V usage is TRBV18 and J usage is TRBJ2-5, with 8 nucleotides matching TRBD2. In germline, CDR1 is KGHSH, CDR2 LQKENI. The CDR3 spans 14 residues. The trim removed 2 bases at V and 5 bases at J, leaving 4 bases unmatched. The CDR3 DNA is TGTGCCAGCTCACCATTAGCGGGGAAGGAGACCCAGTACTTC. Translating it yields CASSPLAGKETQYF.

CDR3: CAISLRQGVGEQYF. The CDR3 DNA follows: TGTGCCATCAGCTTGAGACAGGGGGTAGGCGAGCAGTACTTC. The chain uses TRBV10-3 and TRBJ2-7; 9 positions agree with TRBD1. The V and J ends lost 6 bases and 6 bases, in that order; junction bases with no gene match: 9. This CDR3 has 14 amino acids. Germline CDR1 is ENHRY and CDR2 is SYGVKD.

The J gene is TRBJ2-2, the V gene TRBV5-1; unclear D gene. Germline CDR1 and CDR2: SGHRS and YFSETQ. Trimming cost V 0 bases and J 3 bases, with 6 bases left between them. CDR3 length equals 14 residues. In DNA form, the CDR3 reads TGCGCCAGCAGCTTGGAGCTTCACACCGGGGAGCTGTTTTTT. This codes for CASSLELHTGELFF.

In its sample, this clone was seen a few times. Here the CDR3 reads CASSYSILTGRKMNTEAFF. The CDR3 DNA follows: TGTGCCAGCAGTTACTCGATCCTGACAGGGAGGAAGATGAACACTGAAGCTTTCTTT. The chain couples TRBV6-2 or TRBV6-3 to TRBJ1-1, with 7 bases fitting TRBD1. Per germline, CDR1 MNHEY and CDR2 SVGEGT. Germline trimming cut 0 bases from V and 0 bases from J; bases unmatched to any gene: 13. The CDR3 covers 19 residues.

V and J are TRBV2 and TRBJ1-6; D not resolved. This CDR3 has 12 residues. The V end was cut by 5 bases, the J end by 5 bases, with 4 bases between. Germline V gene data show CDR1 as SNHLY and CDR2 as FYNNEI. The CDR3 region has the DNA TGTGCCAGCAGTCCCGATAATTCACCCCTCCACTTT. This encodes CASSPDNSPLHF.

The chain carries TRBV5-4 and TRBJ2-3; 8 bases are a match to TRBD1. Germline CDR1 reads SGHNT; CDR2 reads YYREEE (reference sequence). Germline trimming cut 4 bases from V and 0 bases from J; bases unmatched to any gene: 4. The CDR3 covers 15 residues. The CDR3 sequence is CASSRGTGSTDTQYF. CDR3 in DNA: TGTGCCAGCAGCAGAGGGACAGGCAGCACAGATACGCAGTATTTT.

This rearrangement joins TRBV7-8 to TRBJ2-5; D possibly corresponds to TRBD2 (5 bases). The ends were cut back, 0 bases at V and 5 bases at J, with 7 bases in the middle. Germline lookup yields CDR1 SGHVS and CDR2 FQNEAQ. This CDR3 contains 13 residues. Here the CDR3 DNA reads TGTGCCAGCAGCTTAGCGGGGAGCGAGACCCAGTACTTC. It codes for CASSLAGSETQYF.